The clone carrying this TCR beta chain has just a few counts. The target antigen is unknown. The data derive from a study of T cells in localized non-small cell lung cancer. Germline V CDR1 and CDR2: SGHAT, FQNNGV. Trimming stripped 2 bases from V and 4 bases from J, with 11 bases between. CDR3 size: 14 residues. Findings and limits, study-wide: Paired adjacent lung recovered a median about 60 of the top 100 tumor clones.

Here immunoSEQ multiplex PCR was the method, and the copy in TCRdb shows in-frame clones only, minus some. The profile shows approximately 32,000 clones, over 70% of them singletons. The chain joins TRBV11-2 to TRBJ1-2; a possible D gene is TRBD1 (5 bases). This receptor was taken from a male donor older than 55 with stage III squamous cell lung carcinoma. The specimen comprised peripheral blood, sampled before any cancer treatment. The CDR3 reads CASSLNRGIYGYTF. The CDR3 nucleotides read TGTGCCAGCAGCTTAAACCGGGGGATCTATGGCTACACCTTC.